This entry lists 28 T cell receptor beta chains sequenced from one sample in a study of identifying expanded T cells in peripheral blood. Clones were sequenced by immunoSEQ multiplex PCR, and TCRdb holds only the in-frame ones, with some missing. The repertoire includes around 82,000 clones, 84% of them detected once, and 20% sits in the top ten. Specimen: blood. Source of these receptors: a person between 18 and 70 years old in good health.

The V gene is TRBV28, the J gene TRBJ2-7; 10 nucleotides agree with TRBD1. Germline values: CDR1 MDHEN, CDR2 SYDVKM. V lost 6 bases, J lost 1 base, and 9 bases stayed unmatched. This CDR3 region has 16 residues. The CDR3 protein is CASRMGQGLQSYEQYF. The CDR3, as DNA: TGTGCCAGCAGGATGGGACAGGGGTTGCAATCCTACGAGCAGTACTTC.

This clone has only one observation. The CDR3 loop reads CASSLVLEQYF. In nucleotides, the CDR3 is TGTGCCAGCAGCTTAGTCCTGGAGCAGTACTTC. The V call is TRBV11-2, the J call TRBJ2-7; unclear D gene. The CDR3 sequence is 11 residues long. V lost 1 base to trimming and J lost 7 bases, with 5 bases between them. Germline V CDR1 and CDR2: SGHAT, FQNNGV.

The V gene is TRBV9, the J gene TRBJ1-1, with TRBD1 identical over 7 bases. Looked up from germline, CDR1 is SGDLS and CDR2 is YYNGEE. CDR3 length: 13 amino acids. With 4 bases clipped from V and 6 bases from J, the junction kept 6 bases outside the gene matches. CDR3 nucleotides: TGTGCCAGCAGCCCGCGTCAGGGGGCTGAAGCTTTCTTT. Its protein product is CASSPRQGAEAFF.

The chain couples TRBV6-6 to TRBJ1-3; weak D call: TRBD1 (6 bases). The V gene lost 7 bases and the J gene lost 7 bases, with 17 bases spanning the gap. CDR1 and CDR2 (germline): MNHNY, SVGAGI (reference sequence). The length of the CDR3 is 14 residues. CDR3 DNA sequence: TGTGCCAGCACGGGGGGCATCGGTGGGAACACCATATATTTT. Protein product: CASTGGIGGNTIYF.

The genes are TRBV9 and TRBJ2-7, with TRBD2 matching over 15 bases. This CDR3 is 17 amino acids long. The germline CDR1 and CDR2 sequences are SGDLS and YYNGEE. With V trimmed by 2 bases and J by 3 bases, 6 bases remained unmatched. CDR3 in amino acids: CASSVGLAGGIGYEQYF. CDR3 nucleotides: TGTGCCAGCAGCGTGGGACTAGCGGGAGGTATTGGCTACGAGCAGTACTTC.

The V gene is TRBV23-1, the J gene TRBJ2-7, with D perhaps assigned TRBD1 or TRBD2 (5 bases each). TRBV23-1 is annotated as an ORF whose role is uncertain. The CDR3 spans 16 residues. Trimming removed 2 bases from V and 4 bases from J, with 18 bases in between. DNA of the CDR3: TGCGCCAGCAGTCAAACCGGGACCGCCTCAGGATACGAGCAGTACTTC. Its protein product is CASSQTGTASGYEQYF.

J is TRBJ2-7 and V is TRBV7-2; TRBD1 is a possible D gene (6 bases). The CDR3 runs 14 residues. Germline V gene lookup returns CDR1 SGHTA and CDR2 FQGNSA. Trimming took off 1 base at V and 4 bases at J, with 11 bases between the two ends. CDR3 residues: CASSLEQGNYEQYF. DNA for the CDR3: TGTGCCAGCAGCTTAGAACAGGGTAATTACGAGCAGTACTTC. The full variable domain, rest sourced from reference TRBV7-2 and TRBJ2-7, is GAGVSQSPSNKVTEKGKDVELRCDPISGHTALYWYRQSLGQGLEFLIYFQGNSAPDKSGLPSDRFSAERTGGSVSTLTIQRTQQEDSAVYLCASSLEQGNYEQYFGPGTRLTVT.

J is TRBJ1-5 and V is TRBV15, with a possible D match to TRBD1 (5 bases). The V end was cut by 4 bases, the J end by 0 bases, with 10 bases between. This CDR3 has 15 amino acids. From germline, CDR1 is LNHNV and CDR2 YYDKDF (reference sequence). In DNA form, the CDR3 reads TGTGCCACCAGCAAACAGGACAATAGCAATCAGCCCCAGCATTTT. It specifies CATSKQDNSNQPQHF.

This chain joins TRBV6-5 and TRBJ2-3; 9 positions match TRBD2. The V gene's germline CDR1 is MNHEY and CDR2 SVGAGI. Trimming took 4 bases from V and 6 from J; bases not matched to a gene: 8. The CDR3 sequence is 15 residues long. Here the CDR3 DNA reads TGTGCCAGCAGTTTCGATAGCGGGAGTGGGGATACGCAGTATTTT. Its translation is CASSFDSGSGDTQYF.

In DNA, the CDR3 is TGTGCCAGCAGTGTTTTAGCGGGAGAGGTAGATACGCAGTATTTT. Protein product: CASSVLAGEVDTQYF. The rearrangement links TRBV6-1 to TRBJ2-3; the match to TRBD2 covers 9 bases. CDR3 length equals 15 residues. Germline-derived CDR1 and CDR2 are MNHNS and SASEGT. J gave up 5 bases and V 4 bases, and 7 bases lay outside the gene matches.

This rearrangement joins TRBV28 to TRBJ2-5; D gene ambiguous. The germline CDR1 and CDR2 sequences are MDHEN and SYDVKM. V gave up 2 bases and J gave up 0 bases, with 10 bases separating them. The CDR3 spans 15 residues. CDR3 protein: CASSLNSKYQETQYF. DNA for the CDR3: TGTGCCAGCAGTTTAAACTCAAAGTACCAAGAGACCCAGTACTTC.

The chain links TRBV6-6 to TRBJ1-2, with 7 nucleotides matching TRBD1. Germline CDR1 MNHNY, CDR2 SVGAGI (reference sequence). The ends lost 0 bases at V and 3 bases at J; junction bases unmatched: 4. This CDR3 region has 15 residues. CDR3 sequence: CASSYSWTGDYGYTF. As DNA, the CDR3 is TGTGCCAGCAGTTACTCGTGGACAGGAGACTATGGCTACACCTTC.

The rearrangement joins TRBV28 to TRBJ2-3; 7 nucleotides align to TRBD2. The germline V gene has CDR1 MDHEN and CDR2 SYDVKM. The CDR3 totals 15 residues. The junction had 7 bases not matched to a gene; V was cut back by 5 bases and J by 2 bases. The DNA for the CDR3 is TGTGCCAGCAGTCTATCCGGGACTAACACAGATACGCAGTATTTT. Encoded protein: CASSLSGTNTDTQYF.

The chain links TRBV15 to TRBJ1-2; TRBD1 aligns across 9 bases. Looked up from germline, CDR1 is LNHNV and CDR2 is YYDKDF (reference sequence). V shed 4 bases, J shed 5 bases, and the junction held 5 bases outside the gene matches. The CDR3 spans 14 residues. The CDR3 DNA follows: TGTGCCACCAGCACGGACAGGGGCCTTTATGGCTACACCTTC. This encodes CATSTDRGLYGYTF.

The genes are TRBV19 and TRBJ2-7; the match to TRBD2 covers 9 bases. Germline CDR1 is LNHDA and CDR2 is SQIVND (reference sequence). The J segment lost 2 bases and the V segment lost 1 base, leaving 0 bases of the junction unmatched. The length of the CDR3 is 14 residues. CDR3 loop: CASSIGLAAYEQYF. As DNA, the CDR3 is TGTGCCAGTAGTATAGGACTAGCGGCCTACGAGCAGTACTTC.

The V call is TRBV10-3, the J call TRBJ1-1; D is perhaps TRBD1 (6 bases). CDR1 is ENHRY, CDR2 SYGVKD, per germline. Trimming took 6 bases from V and 3 from J, leaving 11 bases between them. The CDR3 sequence is 13 residues long. The CDR3 is CAIRETGYTEAFF. CDR3 bases: TGTGCCATCAGGGAAACAGGGTACACTGAAGCTTTCTTT.

The V and J genes are TRBV19 and TRBJ2-1, with TRBD1 identical over 8 bases. This CDR3 has 16 amino acids. The V and J ends lost 6 bases and 5 bases, in that order; junction bases with no gene match: 12. CDR1 is LNHDA, CDR2 SQIVND, per germline (reference sequence). The CDR3 DNA reads TGTGCCAGTAGCAGGCGGACAGGGTTCGGGAACAATGAGCAGTTCTTC. Protein sequence: CASSRRTGFGNNEQFF.

The J gene is TRBJ2-2, the V gene TRBV4-2, with D possibly matching TRBD1 (5 bases). CDR3 length: 14 residues. Germline lookup yields CDR1 LGHNA and CDR2 YNFKEQ. Trimming stripped 4 bases from V and 2 bases from J, with 8 bases between. CDR3 coding DNA: TGTGCCAGCAGCCTACAGGATAACACCGGGGAGCTGTTTTTT. Translating it yields CASSLQDNTGELFF.

This clone turned up a few times. This sequence joins TRBV5-4 and TRBJ1-5; a possible D gene is TRBD1 (5 bases). The germline gives CDR1 SGHNT, CDR2 YYREEE (reference sequence). The CDR3 is 15 residues long. The germline V and J ends were trimmed by 0 bases and 2 bases, with 9 bases remaining between them. The CDR3 DNA reads as TGTGCCAGCAGCTTGGGGGACGGGGGCAATCAGCCCCAGCATTTT. Translating it yields CASSLGDGGNQPQHF.

The rearrangement joins TRBV10-2 to TRBJ2-1; TRBD2 agrees at 8 bases. This CDR3 has 15 amino acids. Germline V gene data show CDR1 as WSHSY and CDR2 as SAAADI. Germline trimming cut 3 bases from V and 5 bases from J; bases unmatched to any gene: 6. The CDR3 sequence: CASSDGTRGNNEQFF. CDR3 coding DNA: TGCGCCAGCAGTGACGGGACTAGAGGAAACAATGAGCAGTTCTTC.

This clone was detected once. V is TRBV29-1 and J is TRBJ2-5, with D possibly being TRBD1 (6 bases). This CDR3 is built from 15 residues. The germline V gene encodes CDR1 SQVTM and CDR2 ANQGSEA. Trimming removed 6 bases from V and 5 bases from J, with 22 bases in between. The CDR3 sequence is CSVELGTGLGETQYF. CDR3 bases: TGCAGCGTGGAACTAGGCACAGGGTTAGGGGAGACCCAGTACTTC.

The J gene is TRBJ1-6, the V gene TRBV9, with D possibly TRBD1 on 5 matching bases. With 3 bases removed from V and 7 bases from J, the gap between germline ends came to 11 bases. The CDR3 length is 14 residues. Per the germline V gene, CDR1 is SGDLS and CDR2 is YYNGEE. This CDR3 reads CASSATAVNSPLHF. The CDR3 DNA sequence: TGTGCCAGCAGCGCGACAGCAGTAAATTCACCCCTCCACTTT.

J is TRBJ2-1 and V is TRBV4-2; no reliable D call. Germline lookup yields CDR1 LGHNA and CDR2 YNFKEQ. The V end was cut by 4 bases, the J end by 9 bases, with 13 bases between. The CDR3 has 13 amino acids. The CDR3, as DNA: TGTGCCAGCAGCCGTTTCACCTGGAGTGAGCAGTTCTTC. This codes for CASSRFTWSEQFF.

The chain combines TRBV27 with TRBJ2-1; D ambiguous. Germline values: CDR1 MNHEY, CDR2 SMNVEV (reference sequence). This CDR3 spans 16 amino acids. The germline V and J ends were trimmed by 6 bases and 0 bases, with 15 bases remaining between them. The CDR3 nucleotides are TGTGCCAGCAGCCCGACACGGGTGAGCTCCTACAATGAGCAGTTCTTC. Protein product: CASSPTRVSSYNEQFF.

DNA for the CDR3: TGTGCCAGCTCACCGGCGGGAGGCGGATACGAGCAGTACTTC. Its translation is CASSPAGGGYEQYF. This rearrangement joins TRBV18 to TRBJ2-7, with TRBD2 matching over 8 bases. The CDR3 contains 14 residues. The germline gives CDR1 KGHSH, CDR2 LQKENI. V gave up 3 bases and J gave up 4 bases; unmatched junction bases: 5.

The chain joins TRBV9 to TRBJ2-7; 9 bases match TRBD2. The CDR3 sequence is 14 residues long. Germline values: CDR1 SGDLS, CDR2 YYNGEE. The J segment lost 4 bases and the V segment lost 2 bases, leaving 4 bases of the junction unmatched. CDR3: CASSVSLAGYEQYF. As DNA, the CDR3 is TGTGCCAGCAGCGTTTCACTAGCGGGTTACGAGCAGTACTTC.

The chain employs TRBV28 and TRBJ2-1, with D possibly TRBD1 on 7 matching bases. Trimming cost V 2 bases and J 6 bases, with 14 bases left between them. Germline V CDR1 and CDR2: MDHEN, SYDVKM. This CDR3 has 15 amino acids. CDR3 coding DNA: TGTGCCAGCAGTTTAGCGGGACAGCAATTCAATGAGCAGTTCTTC. It specifies CASSLAGQQFNEQFF.

The V and J genes are TRBV10-3 and TRBJ1-1, with a tentative D call TRBD1 (6 bases). The V gene's germline CDR1 is ENHRY and CDR2 SYGVKD. Trimming stripped 3 bases from V and 3 bases from J, with 8 bases between. The CDR3 runs 13 residues. Written as DNA, the CDR3 is TGTGCCATCAGTGAACAGGGTGACACTGAAGCTTTCTTT. It yields the protein CAISEQGDTEAFF.